This T cell receptor beta chain was captured in a study of cytomegalovirus exposure and HLA in healthy donors. About the study: A prior analysis found 95 million to 140 million unique TCR beta sequences from about 179 million T cells. Study conclusions and caveats: Investigators reported approximately 150 TCR beta chains as tied to cytomegalovirus.

Turning to this clone: Its antigen is unidentified.

The CDR3 has 14 amino acids. V was clipped by 7 bases and J by 3 bases; unmatched bases: 8. Germline values: CDR1 GTSNPN, CDR2 SVGIG (reference sequence). PCR was performed using 60 Vbeta and 13 Jbeta primers. This table comes from immunoSEQ multiplex PCR, and its TCRdb copy is limited to in-frame clones, with some not included. The repertoire holds 100,000 to 150,000 clones, with over 75% as singletons. Input material: PBMCs. This sequence originates from a man aged 18-30 years in good health and CMV-seropositive. This chain joins TRBV30 and TRBJ2-1; 8 bases line up with TRBD2. CDR3 in amino acids: CALLREGGYNEQFF. The CDR3, as DNA: TGTGCCTTGCTACGGGAGGGTGGCTACAATGAGCAGTTCTTC. Filled out from reference TRBV30 and TRBJ2-1, the complete variable domain reads SQTIHQWPATLVQPVGSPLSLECTVEGTSNPNLYWYRQAAGRGLQLLFYSVGIGQISSEVPQNLSASRPQDRQFILSSKKLLLSDSGFYLCALLREGGYNEQFFGPGTRLTVL.